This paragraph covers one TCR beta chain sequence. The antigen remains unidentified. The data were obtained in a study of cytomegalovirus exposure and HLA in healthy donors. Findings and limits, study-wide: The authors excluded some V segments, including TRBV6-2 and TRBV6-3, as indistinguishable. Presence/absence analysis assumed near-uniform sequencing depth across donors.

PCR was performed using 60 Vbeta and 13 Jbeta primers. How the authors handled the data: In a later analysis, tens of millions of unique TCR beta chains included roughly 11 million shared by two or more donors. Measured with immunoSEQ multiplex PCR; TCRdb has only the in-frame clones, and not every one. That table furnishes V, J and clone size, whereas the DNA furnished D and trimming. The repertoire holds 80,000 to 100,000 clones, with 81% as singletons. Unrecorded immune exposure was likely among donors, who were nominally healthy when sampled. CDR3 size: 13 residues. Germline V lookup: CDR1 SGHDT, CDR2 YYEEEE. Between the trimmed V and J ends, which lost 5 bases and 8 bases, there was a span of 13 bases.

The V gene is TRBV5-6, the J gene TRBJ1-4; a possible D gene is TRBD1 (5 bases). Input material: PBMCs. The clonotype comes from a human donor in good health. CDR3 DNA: TGTGCCAGCAGGAGACAGCACGGCGAAAAACTGTTTTTT. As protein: CASRRQHGEKLFF.